This T cell receptor beta chain came from a study of CD8 T cells in Susac syndrome. Study at large: When their blood was taken, patients with Susac syndrome were therapy-naive, taking corticosteroids, or taking intravenous immunoglobulin alone.

About this clonotype: Its antigen is still unknown.

Random hexamers primed reverse transcription of about 0.45 to 1 ug RNA. Coverage of TCR beta CDR3 amplification by immunoSEQ multiplex PCR extended to 54 Vbeta and 13 Jbeta. TCRdb re-called the immunoSEQ multiplex PCR reads with MiXCR, one entry per CDR3 protein. The table has 150,000 to 200,000 distinct CDR3 sequences, 85% to 95% seen once; the top ten hold 0.099%. Trimming stripped 1 base from V and 6 bases from J, with 12 bases between. CDR1 and CDR2 from the germline V gene are GTSNPN and SVGIG (reference sequence). The CDR3 spans 14 residues. The study's findings and limits: It was acknowledged by the study that relatively few individuals were included in its TCR sequencing and HLA analysis.

V usage is TRBV30 and J usage is TRBJ2-2, with D perhaps assigned TRBD1 or TRBD2 (7 bases each). Sequencing was performed on CD4+ T cells from PBMCs. This clonotype originated in a human donor with Susac syndrome. Here the CDR3 DNA reads TGTGCCTGGAGTGCGACAGGGAGGGCCGGGGAGCTGTTTTTT. Translating it yields CAWSATGRAGELFF.